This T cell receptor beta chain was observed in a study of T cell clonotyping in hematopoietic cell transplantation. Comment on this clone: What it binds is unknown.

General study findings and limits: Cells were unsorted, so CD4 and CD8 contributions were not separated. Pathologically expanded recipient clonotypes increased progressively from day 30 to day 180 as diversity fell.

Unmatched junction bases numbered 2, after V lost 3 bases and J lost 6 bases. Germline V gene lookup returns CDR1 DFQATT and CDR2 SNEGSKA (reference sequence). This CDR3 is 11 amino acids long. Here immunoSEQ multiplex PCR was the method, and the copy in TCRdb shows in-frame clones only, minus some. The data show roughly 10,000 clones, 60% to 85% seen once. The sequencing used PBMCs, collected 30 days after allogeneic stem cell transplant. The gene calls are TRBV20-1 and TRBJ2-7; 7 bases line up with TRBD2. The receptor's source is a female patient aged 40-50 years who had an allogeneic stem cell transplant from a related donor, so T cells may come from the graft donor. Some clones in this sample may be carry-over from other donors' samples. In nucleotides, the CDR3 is TGCAGTGCTAGGGGGGAGGGCGAGCAGTACTTC. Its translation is CSARGEGEQYF.